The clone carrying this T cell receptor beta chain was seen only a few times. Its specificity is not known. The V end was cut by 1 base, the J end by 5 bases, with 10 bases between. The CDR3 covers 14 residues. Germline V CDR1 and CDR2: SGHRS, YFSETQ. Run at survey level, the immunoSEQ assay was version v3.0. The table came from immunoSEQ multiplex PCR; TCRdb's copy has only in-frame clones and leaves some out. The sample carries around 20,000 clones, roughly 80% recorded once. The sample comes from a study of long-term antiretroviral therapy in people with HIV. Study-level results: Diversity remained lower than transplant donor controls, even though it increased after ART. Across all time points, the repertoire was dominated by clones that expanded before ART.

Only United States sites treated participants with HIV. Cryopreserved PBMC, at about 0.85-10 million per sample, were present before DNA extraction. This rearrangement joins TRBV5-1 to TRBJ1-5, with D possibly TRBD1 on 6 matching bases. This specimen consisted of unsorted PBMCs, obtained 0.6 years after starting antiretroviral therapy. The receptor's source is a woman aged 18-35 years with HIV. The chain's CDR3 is CASSLNSGDQPQHF. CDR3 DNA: TGCGCCAGCAGCTTGAATTCAGGGGATCAGCCCCAGCATTTT.